Sequencing of this T cell receptor beta chain was carried out in a study of blood T cell repertoires in COVID-19. Turning to the study itself: Acute and convalescent COVID-19 samples came from the United States, Italy and Spain. T cells, B-cell-depleted T cells, or PBMCs provided the cDNA or gDNA that served as material.

Methods used by the authors: Nucleated cell counts were estimated from reference gene primer amplification. Using immunoSEQ multiplex PCR, the repertoire was profiled, and TCRdb retains in-frame clones only, with some absent. V and J calls and clone size are those listed in that table; D and trimming were worked out from the DNA. The sample records tens of thousands of clones, roughly 88% being singletons. The CDR3 is 16 residues long. V trimming: 4 bases; J trimming: 1 base; junction bases outside the gene matches: 8. Germline assignment: CDR1 SGHRS and CDR2 YFSETQ. The specimen sequenced was peripheral blood. The receptor was derived from a woman of 80 years or more with active or convalescent COVID-19. The V and J genes are TRBV5-1 and TRBJ1-1, with 9 bases lining up with TRBD1. CDR3 nucleotide sequence: TGCGCCAGCAGCCCGGAATCGGGACAGGGGAACACTGAAGCTTTCTTT. Encoded protein: CASSPESGQGNTEAFF. Drawing the rest from reference TRBV5-1 and TRBJ1-1, the complete variable domain is KAGVTQTPRYLIKTRGQQVTLSCSPISGHRSVSWYQQTPGQGLQFLFEYFSETQRNKGNFPGRFSGRQFSNSRSEMNVSTLELGDSALYLCASSPESGQGNTEAFFGQGTRLTVV.